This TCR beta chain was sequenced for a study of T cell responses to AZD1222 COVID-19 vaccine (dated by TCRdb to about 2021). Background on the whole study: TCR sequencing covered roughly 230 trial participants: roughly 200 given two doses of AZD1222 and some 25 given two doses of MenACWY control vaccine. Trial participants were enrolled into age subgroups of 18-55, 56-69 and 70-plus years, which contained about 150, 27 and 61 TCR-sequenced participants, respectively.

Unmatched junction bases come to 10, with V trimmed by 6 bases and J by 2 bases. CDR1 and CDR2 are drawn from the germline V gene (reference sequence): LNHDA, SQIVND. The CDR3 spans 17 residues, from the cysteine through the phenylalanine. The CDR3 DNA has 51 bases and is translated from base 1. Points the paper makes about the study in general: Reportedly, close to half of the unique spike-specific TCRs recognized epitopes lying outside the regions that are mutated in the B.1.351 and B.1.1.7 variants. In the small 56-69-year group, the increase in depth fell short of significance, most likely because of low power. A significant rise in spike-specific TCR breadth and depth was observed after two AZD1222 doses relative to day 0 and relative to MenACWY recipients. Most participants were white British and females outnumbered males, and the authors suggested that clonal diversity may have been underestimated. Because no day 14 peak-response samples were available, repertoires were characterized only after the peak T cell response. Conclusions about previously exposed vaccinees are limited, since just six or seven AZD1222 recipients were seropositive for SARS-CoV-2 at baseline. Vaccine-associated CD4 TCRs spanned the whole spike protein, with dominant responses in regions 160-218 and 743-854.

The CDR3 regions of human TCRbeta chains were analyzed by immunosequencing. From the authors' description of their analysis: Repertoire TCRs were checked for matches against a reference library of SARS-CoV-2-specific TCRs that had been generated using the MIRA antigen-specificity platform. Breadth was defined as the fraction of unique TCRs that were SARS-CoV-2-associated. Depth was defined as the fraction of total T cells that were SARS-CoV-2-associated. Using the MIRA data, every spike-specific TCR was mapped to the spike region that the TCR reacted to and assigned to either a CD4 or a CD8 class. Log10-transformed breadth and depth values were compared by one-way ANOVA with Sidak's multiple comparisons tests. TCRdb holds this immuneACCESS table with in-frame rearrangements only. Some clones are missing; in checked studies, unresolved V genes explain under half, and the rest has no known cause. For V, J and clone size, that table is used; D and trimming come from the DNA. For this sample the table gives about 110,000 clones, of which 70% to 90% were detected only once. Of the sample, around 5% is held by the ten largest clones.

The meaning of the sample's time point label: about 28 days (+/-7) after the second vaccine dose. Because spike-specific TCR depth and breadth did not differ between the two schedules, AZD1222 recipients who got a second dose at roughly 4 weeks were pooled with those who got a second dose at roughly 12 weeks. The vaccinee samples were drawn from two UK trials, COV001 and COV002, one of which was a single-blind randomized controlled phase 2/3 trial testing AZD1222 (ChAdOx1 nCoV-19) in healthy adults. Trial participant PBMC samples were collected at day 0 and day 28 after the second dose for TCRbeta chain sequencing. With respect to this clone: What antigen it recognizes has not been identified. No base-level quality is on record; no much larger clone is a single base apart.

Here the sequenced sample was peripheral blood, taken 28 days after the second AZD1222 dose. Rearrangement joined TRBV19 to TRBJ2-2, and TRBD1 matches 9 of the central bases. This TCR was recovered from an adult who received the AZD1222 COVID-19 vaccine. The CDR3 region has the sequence CASSRQGTGSNTGELFF. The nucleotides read TGTGCCAGTAGCCGACAAGGGACAGGGTCTAACACCGGGGAGCTGTTTTTT.